One TCR beta chain is described in this entry. Its specificity is unknown. Sequencing was performed with immunoSEQ multiplex PCR; in TCRdb, only in-frame clones are kept and a portion is missing. The table records approximately 64,000 clones, around 83% of them present only once. This entry is derived from a study of T cell responses to AZD1222 COVID-19 vaccine. Whole-study findings and limits: The donor group comprised mostly white British people and more females; the analysis possibly underestimated clonal diversity. Just a handful of people given AZD1222 tested seropositive at baseline.

V was cut by 5 bases and J by 6 bases, with 21 bases left in between. Germline loops: CDR1 MDHEN, CDR2 SYDVKM. This CDR3 has 16 amino acids. This chain uses TRBV28 with TRBJ2-3, with D tentatively TRBD2 (6 bases). This receptor was taken from an adult in good health. The sequencing used peripheral blood, collected on day 0 of AZD1222 vaccination. Here the CDR3 DNA reads TGTGCCAGCAGTCGAACCTTAGCATTTGGGAGGGATACGCAGTATTTT. Amino acids: CASSRTLAFGRDTQYF. Together with reference TRBV28 and TRBJ2-3, the CDR3 gives the full variable domain: DVKVTQSSRYLVKRTGEKVFLECVQDMDHENMFWYRQDPGLGLRLIYFSYDVKMKEKGDIPEGYSVSREKKERFSLILESASTNQTSMYLCASSRTLAFGRDTQYFGPGTRLTVL.